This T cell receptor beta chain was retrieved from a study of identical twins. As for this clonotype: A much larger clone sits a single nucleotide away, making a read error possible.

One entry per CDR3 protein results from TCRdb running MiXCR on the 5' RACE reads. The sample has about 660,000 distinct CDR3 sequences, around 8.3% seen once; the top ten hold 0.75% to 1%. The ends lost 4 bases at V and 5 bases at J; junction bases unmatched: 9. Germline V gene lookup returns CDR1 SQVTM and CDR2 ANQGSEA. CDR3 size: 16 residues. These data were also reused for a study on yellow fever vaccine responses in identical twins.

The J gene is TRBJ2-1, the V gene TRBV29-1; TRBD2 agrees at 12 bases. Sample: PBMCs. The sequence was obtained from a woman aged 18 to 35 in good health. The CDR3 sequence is CSVVASGRAADNEQFF. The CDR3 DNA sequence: TGCAGCGTTGTAGCTAGCGGGAGGGCCGCGGACAATGAGCAGTTCTTC.